This T cell receptor (beta chain) was found in a study of cytomegalovirus exposure and HLA in healthy donors. Profiling relied on immunoSEQ multiplex PCR, and the TCRdb table lists in-frame clones only, not all of them. The sample lists roughly 100,000 clones, about 95% seen once, with 0.85% to 0.95% in the top ten. Points on this clone: Its specificity is unknown.

Trimming took 6 bases from V and 0 from J, leaving 12 bases between them. The CDR3 contains 15 residues. Germline V lookup: CDR1 MNHNS, CDR2 SASEGT. Whole-study results and caveats: According to a later analysis, TCR clusters from the first cohort tended to co-occur in the 90 to 150 validation repertoires. It was reported that the classifier diagnosed cytomegalovirus status with high specificity and sensitivity in both the original and validation cohorts. In vitro work confirmed that three CMV-associated chains recognize CMV antigens.

This sequence was found in a woman between 18 and 29 years old in good health and CMV-seronegative. The sequenced sample was PBMCs. The chain carries TRBV6-1 and TRBJ1-5; D might be TRBD1 (5 bases). The CDR3 spells CASRSGGHSNQPQHF. The DNA of the CDR3 is TGTGCCAGCAGGTCGGGGGGTCATAGCAATCAGCCCCAGCATTTT.